These 27 T cell receptor beta chains were all obtained from the same sample, sequenced in a study of blood T cells in healthy people across ages. A sample-barcoded 5' primer and a J-beta primer mix were used in a second PCR of roughly 7 to 11 cycles. TCRdb called the 5' RACE reads again in MiXCR, with one record for every CDR3 protein. The sample lists 1.8 million or so distinct CDR3 sequences; approximately 39% were seen once. Sequencing was done on a sample of blood. Receptor source: a human donor in good health.

About this clonotype: Germline and junction disagree at one end, which may indicate a read error. The V gene is TRBV7-9, the J gene TRBJ1-1, with D perhaps TRBD1 (6 bases). Germline CDR1 and CDR2: SEHNR and FQNEAQ (reference sequence). The CDR3 is 15 residues long. CDR3 sequence: CTSNLGSVRDTEAFF. CDR3 nucleotide sequence: TGTACCAGCAACTTAGGATCAGTAAGGGACACAGAAGCTTTCTTT.

This clonotype appeared once. The chain employs TRBV11-2 and TRBJ1-2; TRBD1 might be the D (6 bases). V lost 2 bases to trimming and J lost 5 bases, with 15 bases between them. This CDR3 is 15 amino acids long. CDR1 and CDR2 (germline): SGHAT, FQNNGV. CDR3 coding DNA: TGTGCCAGCAGCTTAACCCCGCAGGGGTGGTATGGCTACACCTTC. Its translation is CASSLTPQGWYGYTF.

V is TRBV28 and J is TRBJ2-3; D unresolved. This CDR3 has 19 residues. From germline, CDR1 is MDHEN and CDR2 SYDVKM. V lost 7 bases and J 1 base, leaving 27 bases between the germline ends. CDR3 loop: CASIDRNSDPTRGTDTQYF. In nucleotides, the CDR3 is TGTGCCAGCATCGACCGGAACTCCGACCCTACGCGTGGCACAGATACGCAGTATTTT.

In this sample, this clonotype turned up a few times. The chain combines TRBV20-1 with TRBJ1-4, with 8 bases lining up with TRBD1. The germline gives CDR1 DFQATT, CDR2 SNEGSKA (reference sequence). This CDR3 has 13 residues. V lost 6 bases, J lost 8 bases, and 8 bases stayed unmatched. CDR3 nucleotide sequence: TGCAGTGCCCTGGACAGGGTAGGAGAAAAACTGTTTTTT. Translated, it gives CSALDRVGEKLFF.

There are a few counts of this clonotype. The chain recombines TRBV20-1 with TRBJ2-5; 7 nucleotides align to TRBD2. Germline-derived CDR1 and CDR2 are DFQATT and SNEGSKA (reference sequence). CDR3 length: 14 amino acids. Germline trimming cut 6 bases from V and 5 bases from J; bases unmatched to any gene: 12. The CDR3 loop reads CSAASYGGLETQYF. In nucleotides, the CDR3 is TGCAGTGCGGCAAGTTACGGGGGGTTGGAGACCCAGTACTTC.

Concerning this clonotype: A much bigger clone sits one base away, suggesting this may be a read error. V gene TRBV29-1 combines with J gene TRBJ2-1; D gene unclear. This CDR3 has 12 residues. Trimming took 3 bases from V and 7 from J, leaving 10 bases between them. The germline V gene has CDR1 SQVTM and CDR2 ANQGSEA. CDR3 nucleotides: TGCAGCGTTGACCAGGTGAATAATGAGCAGTTCTTC. Protein: CSVDQVNNEQFF.

The chain combines TRBV5-6 with TRBJ2-4; the D is unclear. Between the trimmed V and J ends, which lost 4 bases and 0 bases, there was a span of 17 bases. Germline CDR1 SGHDT, CDR2 YYEEEE. The CDR3 covers 17 residues. DNA for the CDR3: TGTGCCAGCAGCCAGGCTTGGGTTTGGGGAGCCAAAAACATTCAGTACTTC. This sequence encodes CASSQAWVWGAKNIQYF. The full variable domain, in which reference TRBV5-6 and TRBJ2-4 provide the parts outside the CDR3, is DAGVTQSPTHLIKTRGQQVTLRCSPKSGHDTVSWYQQALGQGPQFIFQYYEEEERQRGNFPDRFSGHQFPNYSSELNVNALLLGDSALYLCASSQAWVWGAKNIQYFGAGTRLSVL.

The chain employs TRBV20-1 and TRBJ1-5; no definite D call. The CDR3 runs 14 residues. Germline V lookup: CDR1 DFQATT, CDR2 SNEGSKA (reference sequence). The V gene lost 4 bases and the J gene lost 0 bases, with 10 bases spanning the gap. The CDR3, as DNA: TGCAGTGCTATGGAACCTTATAGCAATCAGCCCCAGCATTTT. Its translation is CSAMEPYSNQPQHF.

J is TRBJ2-1 and V is TRBV3-1, with no clear D. The CDR3 is 13 amino acids. Germline values: CDR1 LGHDT, CDR2 YNNKEL (reference sequence). Trimming took 4 bases from V and 6 from J, leaving 10 bases between them. This chain's CDR3 is CASSLKPPNEQFF. The CDR3 DNA is TGTGCCAGCAGCCTTAAACCCCCCAATGAGCAGTTCTTC.

This chain joins TRBV7-2 and TRBJ2-3, with 11 nucleotides matching TRBD2. The CDR3 sequence is 17 residues long. Unmatched junction bases numbered 12, after V lost 5 bases and J lost 5 bases. In germline, CDR1 is SGHTA, CDR2 FQGNSA. CDR3 sequence reads: CASSPIPLAGVLDTQYF. Here the CDR3 DNA reads TGTGCCAGCAGCCCTATACCACTAGCGGGAGTATTAGATACGCAGTATTTT.

The gene calls are TRBV3-1 and TRBJ2-7; D uncertain. The germline V gene encodes CDR1 LGHDT and CDR2 YNNKEL (reference sequence). V was pared by 3 bases and J by 5 bases, with 8 bases between. The CDR3 runs to 12 residues. The chain's CDR3 is CASSQGIDEQYF. CDR3 DNA: TGTGCCAGCAGCCAGGGTATCGACGAGCAGTACTTC.

V is TRBV12-3 or TRBV12-4 and J is TRBJ1-5; the D is unclear. The CDR3 length is 15 residues. Trimming shortened V by 3 bases and J by 4 bases, and 13 bases separated the two germline ends. The chain's CDR3 is CASSLMDGWNQPQHF. In nucleotides, the CDR3 is TGTGCCAGCAGTTTGATGGACGGCTGGAATCAGCCCCAGCATTTT.

J is TRBJ2-5 and V is TRBV7-9, with TRBD2 matching 9 bases. Unmatched junction bases numbered 12, after V lost 2 bases and J lost 11 bases. The CDR3 is 15 residues long. Looked up from germline, CDR1 is SEHNR and CDR2 is FQNEAQ (reference sequence). The CDR3 is CASSLMAGGGNEQYF. The CDR3 DNA sequence: TGTGCCAGCAGCTTAATGGCGGGGGGGGGCAATGAGCAGTACTTC.

This clonotype occurred a few times. The J gene is TRBJ2-7, the V gene TRBV6-5, with D tentatively TRBD2 (5 bases). The CDR3 contains 13 residues. Trimming took off 2 bases at V and 12 bases at J, with 17 bases between the two ends. The germline V gene encodes CDR1 MNHEY and CDR2 SVGAGI. The CDR3 DNA reads TGTGCCAGCAGTTACGGACTCTCTACGAATTGGTACTTC. Amino acids: CASSYGLSTNWYF.

The J gene is TRBJ2-4, the V gene TRBV7-3; D may match TRBD1 or TRBD2 (6 bases each). The closer fit of TRBJ2-7 to the DNA end suggests the J call may be wrong. This CDR3 is built from 15 residues. Germline V gene sequence: CDR1 SGHTA, CDR2 FQGTGA. The CDR3 sequence: CASSHKGGEGYEQYF. The CDR3 nucleotides read TGTGCCAGCAGCCACAAGGGGGGTGAAGGGTACGAGCAGTACTTC.

The chain is built from TRBV6-6 and TRBJ2-1; D is undetermined. CDR1 and CDR2 (germline): MNHNY, SVGAGI (reference sequence). Trimming took 7 bases from V and 3 from J, leaving 4 bases between them. This CDR3 comprises 11 residues. The DNA for the CDR3 is TGTGCCAGCAATGTCTACAATGAGCAGTTCTTC. It is translated as CASNVYNEQFF.

CDR3 in amino acids: CASSFKRYQETQYF. CDR3 in DNA: TGTGCCAGCAGCTTCAAACGGTACCAAGAGACCCAGTACTTC. The chain carries TRBV5-6 and TRBJ2-5; the D is unclear. CDR1 and CDR2 from the germline V gene are SGHDT and YYEEEE. The CDR3 runs 14 residues. Trimming removed 2 bases from V and 0 bases from J, with 8 bases in between.

In its sample, this clonotype was seen many times. This sequence joins TRBV5-6 and TRBJ2-3, with no clear D. V shed 0 bases and J shed 6 bases, with 14 bases lying between them. This CDR3 contains 15 residues. CDR1 is SGHDT, CDR2 YYEEEE, per germline. The CDR3 DNA sequence: TGTGCCAGCAGCTTGGGGCCACTACGGGCCGATACGCAGTATTTT. It encodes CASSLGPLRADTQYF.

The chain carries TRBV7-3 and TRBJ2-1; 7 bases are a match to TRBD2. The CDR3 is made up of 15 amino acids. The V segment lost 2 bases and the J segment 6 bases; nucleotides outside the gene matches: 7. CDR1 is SGHTA, CDR2 FQGTGA, per germline. The CDR3 sequence is CASSLGLADINEQFF. CDR3 DNA sequence: TGTGCCAGCAGCTTAGGGCTAGCGGATATCAATGAGCAGTTCTTC.

This clonotype was picked up many times. The V and J genes are TRBV18 and TRBJ2-4, with 11 bases lining up with TRBD1. The trim removed 1 base at V and 5 bases at J, leaving 10 bases unmatched. CDR1 KGHSH and CDR2 LQKENI come from the germline V gene. The CDR3 sequence is 18 residues long. CDR3 sequence: CASSPRLVLGQGENIQYF. CDR3 bases: TGTGCCAGCTCACCACGCTTGGTATTGGGACAGGGGGAAAACATTCAGTACTTC. The full variable domain, with the rest looked up from reference TRBV18 and TRBJ2-4, is NAGVMQNPRHLVRRRGQEARLRCSPMKGHSHVYWYRQLPEEGLKFMVYLQKENIIDESGMPKERFSAEFPKEGPSILRIQQVVRGDSAAYFCASSPRLVLGQGENIQYFGAGTRLSVL.

The chain recombines TRBV9 with TRBJ1-1, with TRBD1 matching over 10 bases. CDR1 and CDR2 (germline): SGDLS, YYNGEE. CDR3 length: 15 residues. The V segment lost 4 bases and the J segment 3 bases; nucleotides outside the gene matches: 6. The DNA for the CDR3 is TGTGCCAGCAGCCCTATAGGACAGGGGGACACTGAAGCTTTCTTT. Its translation: CASSPIGQGDTEAFF.

V usage is TRBV20-1 and J usage is TRBJ1-6; maybe TRBD1 (5 bases). Per germline, CDR1 DFQATT and CDR2 SNEGSKA (reference sequence). This CDR3 is built from 21 residues. With 2 bases removed from V and 0 bases from J, the gap between germline ends came to 26 bases. CDR3 DNA: TGCAGTGCTAGACGACTTCCGGAGACAGCGATCCTGAGCTCCTATAATTCACCCCTCCACTTT. Its translation: CSARRLPETAILSSYNSPLHF.

The table lists this clonotype with a few counts. The chain carries TRBV29-1 and TRBJ1-2, with a tentative D call TRBD1 (6 bases). V gave up 4 bases and J gave up 8 bases, with 14 bases separating them. Germline CDR1 is SQVTM and CDR2 is ANQGSEA. The length of the CDR3 is 12 residues. CDR3 sequence reads: CSVGLSQGGYTF. CDR3 DNA: TGCAGCGTTGGTCTATCCCAGGGGGGCTACACCTTC.

This chain links TRBV7-9 with TRBJ1-6; 8 bases agree with TRBD1. The germline CDR1 and CDR2 sequences are SEHNR and FQNEAQ (reference sequence). The CDR3 length is 16 residues. V shed 1 base and J 7 bases; nucleotides not matched to a gene: 6. For the CDR3, the DNA is TGTGCCAGCAGCTTAGTAGGACAGGGAGACAATTCACCCCTCCACTTT. Protein: CASSLVGQGDNSPLHF.

This rearrangement joins TRBV7-7 to TRBJ2-5, with TRBD2 as a possible D gene (5 bases). Germline CDR1 SSHAT, CDR2 FNYEAQ (reference sequence). The CDR3 covers 13 residues. With 4 bases removed from V and 3 bases from J, the gap between germline ends came to 9 bases. Here the CDR3 DNA reads TGTGCCAGCAGCTGGACTTTTAAAGAGACCCAGTACTTC. Translation: CASSWTFKETQYF.

With regard to this clonotype: At one end the junction does not follow the germline gene, possibly because of a read error. The rearrangement links TRBV28 to TRBJ1-4, with D possibly being TRBD1 (6 bases). Germline-derived CDR1 and CDR2 are MDHEN and SYDVKM. CDR3 length: 14 residues. This chain's CDR3 is CASRGAATNEKRFF. The DNA of the CDR3 is TGTGCCAGCAGGGGGGCGGCAACTAATGAAAAACGGTTTTTT.

This rearrangement joins TRBV18 to TRBJ1-1, with a tentative D call TRBD1 (6 bases). V lost 10 bases and J lost 5, with 11 bases in between. The CDR3 has 11 amino acids. The germline V gene has CDR1 KGHSH and CDR2 LQKENI. CDR3 bases: TGTGCCACCGAGGGGGAGACTGAAGCTTTCTTT. Protein sequence: CATEGETEAFF.